Each of the 24 T cell receptor beta chains below was sequenced from the same sample in a study of blood T cell repertoires in COVID-19. Profiled with immunoSEQ multiplex PCR; TCRdb holds only in-frame clones, not every one. The table records hundreds of thousands of clones, less than 90% of them present only once. Sequenced sample: peripheral blood. All receptors come from a human donor in a cohort sampled during active COVID-19.

The chain couples TRBV5-1 to TRBJ1-1; TRBD1 aligns across 7 bases. CDR1 is SGHRS and CDR2 is YFSETQ in the germline V gene. The CDR3 has 14 residues. V was pared by 4 bases and J by 3 bases, with 6 bases of the junction left unmatched. CDR3 DNA: TGCGCCAGCAGCCCTGGACAGGCTTACACTGAAGCTTTCTTT. It specifies CASSPGQAYTEAFF.

The V call is TRBV4-2, the J call TRBJ2-7; D perhaps matches TRBD1 (6 bases). Trimming left V 5 bases short and J 5 bases short, with 10 bases between. Germline CDR1 LGHNA, CDR2 YNFKEQ. The CDR3 spans 12 residues. The CDR3 region is CASSRTGNEQYF. The DNA for the CDR3 is TGTGCCAGCAGCAGAACAGGGAACGAGCAGTACTTC.

The chain recombines TRBV29-1 with TRBJ2-7; weak D call: TRBD1 (6 bases). Trimming removed 5 bases at V and 4 bases at J, with 12 bases between. The CDR3 runs to 12 residues. Per germline, CDR1 SQVTM and CDR2 ANQGSEA. The CDR3 bases are TGCAGCGTTAGCCAGGGGTCGTACGAGCAGTACTTC. Translating gives CSVSQGSYEQYF.

This clone is a singleton in its sample. The chain is built from TRBV10-3 and TRBJ1-1; the D is unclear. The germline gives CDR1 ENHRY, CDR2 SYGVKD. This CDR3 region has 13 residues. Between the trimmed V and J ends, which lost 3 bases and 1 base, there was a span of 6 bases. The CDR3 sequence: CAISDSGNTEAFF. In nucleotides, the CDR3 is TGTGCCATCAGTGATAGCGGGAACACTGAAGCTTTCTTT.

The chain is built from TRBV5-6 and TRBJ2-7; 11 bases are a match to TRBD1. Per the germline V gene, CDR1 is SGHDT and CDR2 is YYEEEE. This CDR3 spans 14 amino acids. Trimming at V came to 4 bases and at J to 5 bases, leaving 5 bases not matched to a gene. This CDR3 reads CASSLDRGRHEQYF. The CDR3 coding sequence is TGTGCCAGCAGCCTGGACAGGGGGCGGCACGAGCAGTACTTC. The full variable domain, with the rest looked up from reference TRBV5-6 and TRBJ2-7, is DAGVTQSPTHLIKTRGQQVTLRCSPKSGHDTVSWYQQALGQGPQFIFQYYEEEERQRGNFPDRFSGHQFPNYSSELNVNALLLGDSALYLCASSLDRGRHEQYFGPGTRLTVT.

The chain couples TRBV9 to TRBJ2-7; 10 nucleotides agree with TRBD1. The CDR3 is 16 residues long. Germline trimming cut 2 bases from V and 1 base from J; bases unmatched to any gene: 6. Germline V gene data show CDR1 as SGDLS and CDR2 as YYNGEE. CDR3 sequence (DNA): TGTGCCAGCAGCGTTTTTGGACAGGGGGTATCCTACGAGCAGTACTTC. Its translation: CASSVFGQGVSYEQYF. The full variable domain, with the rest looked up from reference TRBV9 and TRBJ2-7, is DSGVTQTPKHLITATGQRVTLRCSPRSGDLSVYWYQQSLDQGLQFLIQYYNGEERAKGNILERFSAQQFPDLHSELNLSSLELGDSALYFCASSVFGQGVSYEQYFGPGTRLTVT.

The chain carries TRBV27 and TRBJ2-1, with 8 bases fitting TRBD1. Germline values: CDR1 MNHEY, CDR2 SMNVEV (reference sequence). The CDR3 runs to 15 residues. V was clipped by 1 base and J by 5 bases; unmatched bases: 4. CDR3 in DNA: TGTGCCAGCAGTTTATTGTCAGGGGGCCACAATGAGCAGTTCTTC. This codes for CASSLLSGGHNEQFF.

The chain recombines TRBV30 with TRBJ2-1; TRBD2 aligns across 11 bases. CDR1 and CDR2 (germline): GTSNPN, SVGIG (reference sequence). This CDR3 spans 17 amino acids. V was pared by 5 bases and J by 0 bases, with 9 bases of the junction left unmatched. CDR3 DNA sequence: TGTGCCTGGCAGGGACTAGCGGAGAAGCTCTCCTACAATGAGCAGTTCTTC. Protein: CAWQGLAEKLSYNEQFF.

The table lists this clone with a few counts. V gene TRBV24-1 combines with J gene TRBJ1-6; TRBD1 matches at 7 bases. CDR1 is KGHDR and CDR2 is SFDVKD in the germline V gene. V gave up 12 bases and J gave up 7 bases; unmatched junction bases: 5. CDR3 length: 12 amino acids. As DNA, the CDR3 is TGTGCCTCCCGACAGGGCAATTCACCCCTCCACTTT. Translated: CASRQGNSPLHF.

Only one count was recorded for this clone. V is TRBV10-3 and J is TRBJ2-1; 13 bases line up with TRBD2. This CDR3 contains 16 residues. Germline CDR1 reads ENHRY; CDR2 reads SYGVKD. The V and J ends lost 4 bases and 10 bases, in that order; junction bases with no gene match: 10. The CDR3 reads CAISGGGLAGVREQFF. The CDR3 region has the DNA TGTGCCATCAGTGGTGGAGGACTAGCGGGAGTTAGGGAGCAGTTCTTC.

The DNA of the CDR3 is TGCAGTGCTACACGGGACAATGAGCAGTTCTTC. Encoded protein: CSATRDNEQFF. This chain joins TRBV20-1 and TRBJ2-1; unclear D gene. This CDR3 comprises 11 residues. V was cut by 4 bases and J by 5 bases, with 6 bases left in between. From germline, CDR1 is DFQATT and CDR2 SNEGSKA (reference sequence).

The chain joins TRBV5-5 to TRBJ1-4, with a possible D match to TRBD1 (6 bases). Per the germline V gene, CDR1 is SGHKS and CDR2 is YYEKEE (reference sequence). The CDR3 is 18 amino acids. Trimming left V 4 bases short and J 2 bases short, with 21 bases between. The CDR3 bases are TGTGCCAGCAGCACTCAGGCGGGGGGGGCGCAGACTAATGAAAAACTGTTTTTT. Translation gives CASSTQAGGAQTNEKLFF.

In DNA, the CDR3 is TGCAGCTCCGACTATGGCTACACCTTC. It translates to CSSDYGYTF. This sequence joins TRBV29-1 and TRBJ1-2; D unresolved. Per the germline V gene, CDR1 is SQVTM and CDR2 is ANQGSEA. The CDR3 spans 9 residues. V was shortened by 8 bases and J by 3 bases, with 4 bases between the two germline ends.

V is TRBV19 and J is TRBJ1-5; possibly TRBD1 for D (5 bases). V was cut by 3 bases and J by 5 bases, with 17 bases left in between. This CDR3 region has 16 residues. Germline CDR1 is LNHDA and CDR2 is SQIVND (reference sequence). CDR3 region: CASSIQGNVRDQPQHF. The CDR3 DNA reads TGTGCCAGTAGTATTCAGGGAAATGTCAGAGATCAGCCCCAGCATTTT.

The rearrangement joins TRBV9 to TRBJ2-1; 12 bases are shared with TRBD2. The CDR3 spans 15 residues. The germline V gene encodes CDR1 SGDLS and CDR2 YYNGEE. V lost 0 bases, J lost 6 bases, and 1 base stayed unmatched. Here the CDR3 reads CASSVGLAGANEQFF. The DNA for the CDR3 is TGTGCCAGCAGCGTAGGACTAGCGGGAGCCAATGAGCAGTTCTTC.

This rearrangement joins TRBV10-2 to TRBJ2-1; 9 bases are shared with TRBD2. V lost 4 bases and J lost 9; bases outside the gene matches: 10. Germline values: CDR1 WSHSY, CDR2 SAAADI. The CDR3 is 15 amino acids. Here the CDR3 reads CASSASSGRIGEQFF. Written as DNA, the CDR3 is TGCGCCAGCAGTGCGAGTAGCGGGAGAATCGGTGAGCAGTTCTTC.

V is TRBV5-1 and J is TRBJ2-1; a weak D match, TRBD1 (6 bases). Germline V lookup: CDR1 SGHRS, CDR2 YFSETQ. CDR3 size: 15 residues. Trimming cost V 3 bases and J 2 bases, with 12 bases left between them. The CDR3 sequence: CASSSRGRTYNEQFF. The CDR3 DNA is TGCGCCAGCAGCTCCAGGGGCAGGACCTACAATGAGCAGTTCTTC.

This chain links TRBV5-1 with TRBJ1-2; D remains ambiguous. CDR3 length: 14 residues. The germline V gene has CDR1 SGHRS and CDR2 YFSETQ. The germline V and J ends were trimmed by 4 bases and 8 bases, with 18 bases remaining between them. The CDR3 loop reads CASSPPGEAWGYTF. The CDR3 region has the DNA TGCGCCAGCAGCCCCCCTGGGGAGGCGTGGGGCTACACCTTC.

The rearrangement links TRBV25-1 to TRBJ1-2, with a tentative D call TRBD1 (5 bases). Germline CDR1 is MGHDK and CDR2 is SYGVNS. CDR3 length: 12 residues. Deletions cut 4 bases from V and 8 bases from J, with 11 bases between. The CDR3 sequence: CASSAGGGGYTF. The DNA for the CDR3 is TGTGCCAGCAGTGCGGGCGGGGGAGGCTACACCTTC.

The V call is TRBV7-9, the J call TRBJ1-2, with 8 bases matching TRBD1. V shed 5 bases and J 7 bases; nucleotides not matched to a gene: 3. The CDR3 consists of 12 residues. The V gene's germline CDR1 is SEHNR and CDR2 FQNEAQ (reference sequence). Written as DNA, the CDR3 is TGTGCCAGCAGCCCGACAGGGGCTGGCTACACCTTC. This encodes CASSPTGAGYTF.

This chain uses TRBV9 with TRBJ1-3, with D possibly matching TRBD1 (6 bases). The ends were cut back, 1 base at V and 3 bases at J, with 11 bases in the middle. The CDR3 spans 15 residues. The V gene's germline CDR1 is SGDLS and CDR2 YYNGEE. CDR3 coding DNA: TGTGCCAGCAGCGTACAGGGGATCAGTGGAAACACCATATATTTT. Translating gives CASSVQGISGNTIYF. Drawing the rest from reference TRBV9 and TRBJ1-3, the complete variable domain is DSGVTQTPKHLITATGQRVTLRCSPRSGDLSVYWYQQSLDQGLQFLIQYYNGEERAKGNILERFSAQQFPDLHSELNLSSLELGDSALYFCASSVQGISGNTIYFGEGSWLTVV.

This clone has a handful of counts. The rearrangement joins TRBV5-4 to TRBJ2-1, with D possibly TRBD2 on 5 matching bases. The germline gives CDR1 SGHNT, CDR2 YYREEE (reference sequence). This CDR3 comprises 15 residues. Trimming removed 6 bases from V and 1 base from J, with 14 bases in between. CDR3 nucleotide sequence: TGTGCCAGCACATTAGCGCGCGGGTCCTACAATGAGCAGTTCTTC. Translated: CASTLARGSYNEQFF. The full variable domain, completed using reference TRBV5-4 and TRBJ2-1, is ETGVTQSPTHLIKTRGQQVTLRCSSQSGHNTVSWYQQALGQGPQFIFQYYREEENGRGNFPPRFSGLQFPNYSSELNVNALELDDSALYLCASTLARGSYNEQFFGPGTRLTVL.

The chain carries TRBV7-9 and TRBJ2-1; D gene uncertain. CDR1 and CDR2 (germline): SEHNR, FQNEAQ (reference sequence). The germline V and J ends were trimmed by 2 bases and 1 base, with 12 bases remaining between them. This CDR3 has 16 residues. Here the CDR3 reads CASSLNPLESYNEQFF. CDR3 nucleotides: TGTGCCAGCAGCTTAAACCCCCTAGAGTCCTACAATGAGCAGTTCTTC.

This chain uses TRBV6-5 with TRBJ1-5, with D maybe TRBD1 (6 bases). From germline, CDR1 is MNHEY and CDR2 SVGAGI. The CDR3 loop spans 15 amino acids. Trimming shortened V by 5 bases and J by 0 bases, and 11 bases separated the two germline ends. CDR3 sequence: CASSLNRDSNQPQHF. In nucleotides, the CDR3 is TGTGCCAGCAGTCTTAACAGGGATAGCAATCAGCCCCAGCATTTT.